This is a list of T cell receptor beta chains from one sample in a study of T cell changes during pregnancy in multiple sclerosis. This table comes from immunoSEQ multiplex PCR, and its TCRdb copy is limited to in-frame clones, with some not included. In the table there are 65,000 to 85,000 clones, around 94% of which are singletons. The starting material was peripheral blood, obtained in the second trimester of pregnancy. The receptors here all came from a female donor in good health, enrolled as a control in a pregnancy study. Both conserved end residues are part of each CDR3. D genes are given only for firm matches. Size is omitted from some rows. Given values are once, few, many or a class for expanded clones.

>NA|TRBJ2-2|NA|TRBV7-2
CASSFGGLNTGELFF
TGTGCCAGCAGCTTCGGAGGTCTGAACACCGGGGAGCTGTTTTTT
>NA|TRBJ1-2|NA|TRBV5-1
CASSEDTYGYTF
TGCGCCAGCAGCGAGGACACATATGGCTACACCTTC
>TRBD1|TRBJ2-6|NA|TRBV19
CASNDPGQGAPGANVLTF
TGTGCCAGTAACGACCCGGGACAGGGGGCTCCTGGGGCCAACGTCCTGACTTTC
>NA|TRBJ2-7|once|TRBV5-5
CASSLQNYEQYF
TGTGCCAGCAGCTTGCAGAATTACGAGCAGTACTTC
>NA|TRBJ1-6|once|TRBV27
CASSWAEGYSPLHF
TGTGCCAGCAGTTGGGCTGAGGGTTATTCACCCCTCCACTTT
>TRBD2|TRBJ2-3|few|TRBV7-9
CASSPGTSGRDTQYF
TGTGCCAGCAGTCCCGGGACTAGCGGGAGGGATACGCAGTATTTT
>TRBD1|TRBJ1-4|NA|TRBV4-1
CASSQVQQGRGLNEKLFF
TGCGCCAGCAGCCAAGTTCAACAGGGCAGGGGGCTTAATGAAAAACTGTTTTTT
>NA|TRBJ2-3|NA|TRBV7-9
CASSSARADTQYF
TGTGCCAGCAGCTCCGCCCGAGCAGATACGCAGTATTTT
>NA|TRBJ2-1|NA|TRBV9
CASSSDLETVDEQFF
TGTGCCAGCAGCTCAGACCTTGAAACAGTAGATGAGCAGTTCTTC
>NA|TRBJ2-7|NA|TRBV20-1
CSARHGYEQYF
TGCAGTGCTAGACACGGCTACGAGCAGTACTTC
>NA|TRBJ2-7|once|TRBV19
CASSTGTGTSTYEQYF
TGTGCCAGTAGTACCGGTACCGGGACATCGACCTACGAGCAGTACTTC
>NA|TRBJ2-5|few|TRBV9
CASSVGASRETQYF
TGTGCCAGCAGCGTAGGGGCTAGCCGGGAGACCCAGTACTTC
>TRBD1|TRBJ2-7|NA|TRBV5-5
CASSLGTGEQYF
TGTGCCAGCAGCTTGGGGACAGGTGAGCAGTACTTC
>TRBD2|TRBJ2-3|NA|TRBV6-5
CASSPGGGDTQYF
TGTGCCAGCAGCCCCGGGGGAGGGGATACGCAGTATTTT
>TRBD2|TRBJ2-7|NA|TRBV5-1
CASSLHQREVTYEQYF
TGCGCCAGCAGCTTACACCAGCGGGAGGTTACGTACGAGCAGTACTTC
>TRBD2|TRBJ2-5|NA|TRBV2
CASSELAGFGETQYF
TGTGCCAGCAGTGAACTAGCGGGTTTTGGAGAGACCCAGTACTTC
>NA|TRBJ1-1|NA|TRBV7-8
CASSLSSGIGAFF
TGTGCCAGCAGCTTATCGTCGGGAATTGGGGCTTTCTTT
>TRBD2|TRBJ2-7|once|TRBV27
CASSPDRLAAYEQYF
TGTGCCAGCAGTCCCGACCGACTAGCGGCCTACGAGCAGTACTTC
>NA|TRBJ2-3|NA|TRBV5-1
CASSLDGGDTQYF
TGCGCCAGCAGCTTGGACGGTGGAGATACGCAGTATTTT
>NA|TRBJ1-5|NA|TRBV4-1
CASSPVDNSNQPQHF
TGCGCCAGCAGCCCGGTGGACAATAGCAATCAGCCCCAGCATTTT
>TRBD2|TRBJ2-3|once|TRBV28
CASSRGAGGRGGGDTQYF
TGTGCCAGCTCGCGAGGGGCGGGAGGGAGAGGGGGGGGAGATACGCAGTATTTT
>TRBD1|TRBJ1-5|NA|TRBV23-1
CASSPKYTNRGDSNQPQHF
TGCGCCAGCAGTCCCAAATATACTAACAGGGGGGATAGCAATCAGCCCCAGCATTTT
>NA|TRBJ1-2|NA|TRBV4-1
CASSQDPTGRSYGYTF
TGCGCCAGCAGCCAAGACCCCACAGGTCGAAGCTATGGCTACACCTTC
>TRBD2|TRBJ2-7|once|TRBV5-5
CASSWTAGVGTYEQYF
TGTGCCAGCAGCTGGACAGCGGGAGTTGGGACCTACGAGCAGTACTTC
>TRBD1|TRBJ1-2|NA|TRBV5-4
CASSQGQINYGYTF
TGTGCCAGCAGCCAGGGACAGATTAACTATGGCTACACCTTC
>TRBD2|TRBJ2-7|NA|TRBV27
CASRLRTSGGYEQYF
TGTGCCAGCAGGTTACGGACTAGCGGGGGGTACGAGCAGTACTTC
>NA|TRBJ1-5|NA|TRBV6-5
CASSFSSLQPQHF
TGTGCCAGCAGTTTCTCCTCACTACAGCCCCAGCATTTT
>NA|TRBJ1-1|NA|TRBV5-1
CASSLNAGTMTEAFF
TGCGCCAGCAGCTTAAACGCGGGGACTATGACTGAAGCTTTCTTT
>TRBD1|TRBJ2-7|once|TRBV28
CASSLYRGRYEQYF
TGTGCCAGCAGTTTATACAGGGGGCGTTACGAGCAGTACTTC
>NA|TRBJ1-5|once|TRBV19
CASSIMDISNQPQHF
TGTGCCAGTAGTATTATGGACATTAGCAATCAGCCCCAGCATTTT
>TRBD1|TRBJ2-1|NA|TRBV10-3
CAISLAGGNEQFF
TGTGCCATCAGTTTAGCAGGGGGCAATGAGCAGTTCTTC
>NA|TRBJ2-1|NA|TRBV14
CASSHEASVLYNEQFF
TGTGCCAGCAGCCACGAGGCTAGCGTCCTCTACAATGAGCAGTTCTTC
>TRBD2|TRBJ2-7|once|TRBV11-2
CASSLLLAGSSYEQYF
TGTGCCAGCAGCCTACTACTAGCGGGGAGCTCCTACGAGCAGTACTTC
>NA|TRBJ1-1|NA|TRBV27
CASPRLSNDTEAFF
TGTGCCAGCCCTCGACTTTCTAACGACACTGAAGCTTTCTTT
>NA|TRBJ1-1|NA|TRBV6-6
CATLRGGAGEAFF
TGTGCCACCCTCCGAGGGGGGGCGGGTGAAGCTTTCTTT
>TRBD1|TRBJ2-5|NA|TRBV5-1
CASSQGQSQETQYF
TGCGCCAGCAGCCAGGGACAGAGCCAAGAGACCCAGTACTTC
>NA|TRBJ2-5|NA|TRBV29-1
CSVAQAGIGETQYF
TGCAGCGTTGCCCAGGCCGGGATCGGAGAGACCCAGTACTTC